This T cell receptor (beta chain) was sequenced in a study of post-analysis software for immune sequencing data. As for the study in general: Progressive-relapsing, secondary progressive and relapsing-remitting multiple sclerosis were among the disease courses included. Study results and limitations: A handful of TRBV segments were significantly more frequent in patients than in controls. TRBV5-6, TRBV5-1 and TRBV20-1 were among these segments. Diversity measured as normalized Chao1 was significantly lower in multiple sclerosis patients than in controls.

Unique molecular identifiers were present in the TCR beta cDNA libraries. Some 540,000 cDNA molecules were obtained from roughly 0.93 to 9.6 million T cells. TCRdb ran MiXCR on the PCR reads and lists one entry per CDR3 protein. The repertoire holds approximately 630,000 distinct CDR3 sequences, with approximately 60% as singletons. The germline V gene encodes CDR1 LNHNV and CDR2 YYDKDF (reference sequence). This CDR3 spans 17 amino acids. The V end was cut by 2 bases, the J end by 7 bases, with 21 bases between. There are a few counts of this clonotype. Its antigen is undetermined. The rearrangement uses TRBV15 and TRBJ2-1, with D tentatively TRBD2 (7 bases). The origin of this receptor is a girl aged 2-10 years with multiple sclerosis. The specimen sequenced was blood. DNA for the CDR3: TGTGCCACCAGCAGAAGCGGAGGGGGGAGGGCCTGGAATGAGCAGTTCTTC. Residues: CATSRSGGGRAWNEQFF.